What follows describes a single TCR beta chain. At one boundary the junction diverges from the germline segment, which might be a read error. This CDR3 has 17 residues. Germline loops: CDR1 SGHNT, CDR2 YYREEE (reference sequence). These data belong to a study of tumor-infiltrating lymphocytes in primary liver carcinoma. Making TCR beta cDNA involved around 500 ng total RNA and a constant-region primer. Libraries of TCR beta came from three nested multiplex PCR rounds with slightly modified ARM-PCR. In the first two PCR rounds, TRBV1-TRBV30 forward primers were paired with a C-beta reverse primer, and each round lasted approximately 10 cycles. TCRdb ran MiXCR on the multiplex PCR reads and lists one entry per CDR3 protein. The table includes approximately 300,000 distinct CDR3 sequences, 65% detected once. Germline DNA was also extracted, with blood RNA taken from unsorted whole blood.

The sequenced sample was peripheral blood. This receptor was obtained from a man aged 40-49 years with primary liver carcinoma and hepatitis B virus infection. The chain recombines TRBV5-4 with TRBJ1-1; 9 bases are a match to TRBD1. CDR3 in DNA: TGTTCCAGCAGCTCAGTCCCGGGACAGGGAATGAACACTGAAGCTTTCTTT. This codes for CSSSSVPGQGMNTEAFF.